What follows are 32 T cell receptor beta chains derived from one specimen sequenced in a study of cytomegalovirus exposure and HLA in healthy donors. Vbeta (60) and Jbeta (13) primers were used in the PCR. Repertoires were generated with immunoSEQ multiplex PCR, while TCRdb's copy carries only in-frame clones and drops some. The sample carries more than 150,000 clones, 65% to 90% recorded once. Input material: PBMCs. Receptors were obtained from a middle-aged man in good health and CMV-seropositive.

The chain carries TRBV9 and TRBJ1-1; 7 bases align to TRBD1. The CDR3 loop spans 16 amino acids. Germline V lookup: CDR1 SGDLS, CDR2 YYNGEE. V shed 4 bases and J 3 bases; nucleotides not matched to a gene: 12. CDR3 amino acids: CASSPRQGILDTEAFF. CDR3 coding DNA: TGTGCCAGCAGCCCTCGACAGGGTATTTTGGACACTGAAGCTTTCTTT.

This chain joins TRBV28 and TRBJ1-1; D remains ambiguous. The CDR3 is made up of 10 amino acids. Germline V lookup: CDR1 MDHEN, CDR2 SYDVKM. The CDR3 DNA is TGTGCTAGCCGGGACACTGAAGCTTTCTTT. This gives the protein CASRDTEAFF.

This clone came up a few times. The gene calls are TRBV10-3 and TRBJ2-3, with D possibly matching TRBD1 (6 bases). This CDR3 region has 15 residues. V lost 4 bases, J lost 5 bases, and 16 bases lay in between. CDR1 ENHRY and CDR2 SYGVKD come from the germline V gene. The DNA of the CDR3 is TGTGCCATCAGTGTTGCTGCAAAGGGGGTAGATACGCAGTATTTT. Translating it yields CAISVAAKGVDTQYF.

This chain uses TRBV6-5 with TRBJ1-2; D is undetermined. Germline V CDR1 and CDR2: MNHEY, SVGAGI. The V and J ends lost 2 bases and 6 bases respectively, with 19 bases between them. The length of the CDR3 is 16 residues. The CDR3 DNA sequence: TGTGCCAGCAGTTACGCCGAGGCGCCCCTGGATGATGGCTACACCTTC. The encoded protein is CASSYAEAPLDDGYTF.

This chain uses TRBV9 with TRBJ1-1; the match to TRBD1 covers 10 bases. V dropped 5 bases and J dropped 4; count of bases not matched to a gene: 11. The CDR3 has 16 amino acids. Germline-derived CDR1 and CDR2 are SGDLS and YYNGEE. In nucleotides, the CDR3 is TGTGCCAGCAGTGACGGGACAGGGGTAGGGTTCACTGAAGCTTTCTTT. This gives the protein CASSDGTGVGFTEAFF.

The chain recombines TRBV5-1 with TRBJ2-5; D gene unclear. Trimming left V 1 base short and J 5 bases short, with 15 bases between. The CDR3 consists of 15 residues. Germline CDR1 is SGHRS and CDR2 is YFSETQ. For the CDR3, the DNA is TGCGCCAGCAGCTTGAACGTCGTCGCTCGGGAGACCCAGTACTTC. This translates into CASSLNVVARETQYF.

CDR3 in amino acids: CASSLYSGGGNQPQHF. The CDR3 nucleotides are TGTGCCAGCAGTTTATATTCTGGGGGCGGCAATCAGCCCCAGCATTTT. This sequence joins TRBV27 and TRBJ1-5; a weak D match, TRBD1 (6 bases). This CDR3 has 16 amino acids. Trimming pared 1 base from V and 2 bases from J, leaving 12 bases between. Germline V gene sequence: CDR1 MNHEY, CDR2 SMNVEV (reference sequence).

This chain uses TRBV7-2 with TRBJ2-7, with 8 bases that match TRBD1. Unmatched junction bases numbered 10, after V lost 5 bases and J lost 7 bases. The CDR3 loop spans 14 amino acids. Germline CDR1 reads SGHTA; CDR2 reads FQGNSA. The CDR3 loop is CASSPPTGVGEQYF. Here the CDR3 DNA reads TGTGCCAGCAGCCCCCCGACAGGGGTGGGGGAGCAGTACTTC.

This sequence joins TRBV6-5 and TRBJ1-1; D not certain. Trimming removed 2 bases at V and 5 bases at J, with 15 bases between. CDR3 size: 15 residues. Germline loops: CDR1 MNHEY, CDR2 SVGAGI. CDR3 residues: CASSYAQNINTEAFF. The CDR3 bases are TGTGCCAGCAGTTACGCACAGAATATTAATACTGAAGCTTTCTTT.

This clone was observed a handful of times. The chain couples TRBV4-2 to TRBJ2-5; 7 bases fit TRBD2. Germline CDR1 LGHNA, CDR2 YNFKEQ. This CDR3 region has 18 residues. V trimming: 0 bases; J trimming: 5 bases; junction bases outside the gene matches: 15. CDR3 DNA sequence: TGTGCCAGCAGCCAAGAATGGCGGACTGCGGGGGAAGGGGAGACCCAGTACTTC. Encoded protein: CASSQEWRTAGEGETQYF.

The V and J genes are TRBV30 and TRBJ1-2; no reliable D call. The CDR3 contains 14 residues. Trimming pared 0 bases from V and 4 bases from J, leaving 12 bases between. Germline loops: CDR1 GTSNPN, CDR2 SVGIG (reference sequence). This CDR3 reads CAWSVSPQAYGYTF. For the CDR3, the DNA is TGTGCCTGGAGTGTCTCACCTCAAGCCTATGGCTACACCTTC.

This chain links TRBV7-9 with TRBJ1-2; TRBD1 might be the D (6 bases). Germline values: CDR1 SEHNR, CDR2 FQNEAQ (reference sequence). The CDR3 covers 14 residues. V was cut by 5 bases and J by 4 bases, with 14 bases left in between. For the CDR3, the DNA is TGTGCCAGCAGCCAACTGACAGGAGCCTATGGCTACACCTTC. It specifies CASSQLTGAYGYTF. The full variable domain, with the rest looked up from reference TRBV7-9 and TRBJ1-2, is DTGVSQNPRHKITKRGQNVTFRCDPISEHNRLYWYRQTLGQGPEFLTYFQNEAQLEKSRLLSDRFSAERPKGSFSTLEIQRTEQGDSAMYLCASSQLTGAYGYTFGSGTRLTVV.

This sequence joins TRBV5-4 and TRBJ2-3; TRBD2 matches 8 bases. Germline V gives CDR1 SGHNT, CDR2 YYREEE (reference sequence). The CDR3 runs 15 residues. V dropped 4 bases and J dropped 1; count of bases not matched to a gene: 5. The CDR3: CASSRGGSGTDTQYF. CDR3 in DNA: TGTGCCAGCAGCCGGGGGGGTTCGGGCACAGATACGCAGTATTTT.

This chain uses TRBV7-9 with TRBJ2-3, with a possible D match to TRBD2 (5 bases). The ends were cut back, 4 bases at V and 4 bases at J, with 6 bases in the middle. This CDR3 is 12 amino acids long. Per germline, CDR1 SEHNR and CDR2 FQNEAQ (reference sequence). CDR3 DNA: TGTGCCAGCAGCTCGGACTCAGATACGCAGTATTTT. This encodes CASSSDSDTQYF.

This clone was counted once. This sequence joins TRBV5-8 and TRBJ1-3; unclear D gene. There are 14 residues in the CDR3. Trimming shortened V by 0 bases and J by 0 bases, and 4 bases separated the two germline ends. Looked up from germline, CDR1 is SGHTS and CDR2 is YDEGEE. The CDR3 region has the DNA TGTGCCAGCAGCTTGGCAGTCTCTGGAAACACCATATATTTT. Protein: CASSLAVSGNTIYF. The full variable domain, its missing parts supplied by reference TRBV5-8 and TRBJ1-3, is EAGVTQSPTHLIKTRGQQATLRCSPISGHTSVYWYQQALGLGLQFLLWYDEGEERNRGNFPPRFSGRQFPNYSSELNVNALELEDSALYLCASSLAVSGNTIYFGEGSWLTVV.

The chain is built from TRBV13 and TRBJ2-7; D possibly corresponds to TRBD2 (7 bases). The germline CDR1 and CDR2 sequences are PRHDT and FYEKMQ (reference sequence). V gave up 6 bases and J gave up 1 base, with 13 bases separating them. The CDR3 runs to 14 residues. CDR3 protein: CASRGGGPSYEQYF. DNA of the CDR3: TGTGCCAGCAGAGGCGGGGGCCCATCCTACGAGCAGTACTTC.

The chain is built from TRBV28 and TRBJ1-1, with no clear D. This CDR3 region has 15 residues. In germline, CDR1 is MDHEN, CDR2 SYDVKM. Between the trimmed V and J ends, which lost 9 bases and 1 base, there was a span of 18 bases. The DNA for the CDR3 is TGTGCCAGTGCCCTTTATGGCGACTCGAACACTGAAGCTTTCTTT. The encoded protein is CASALYGDSNTEAFF.

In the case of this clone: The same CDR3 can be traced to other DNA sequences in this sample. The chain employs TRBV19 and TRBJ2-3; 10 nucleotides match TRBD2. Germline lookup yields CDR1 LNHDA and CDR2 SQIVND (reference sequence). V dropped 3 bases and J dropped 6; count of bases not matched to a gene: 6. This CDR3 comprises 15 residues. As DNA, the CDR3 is TGTGCCAGTAGTATCGGGCTAGCGGGGGCGGATACGCAGTATTTT. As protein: CASSIGLAGADTQYF.

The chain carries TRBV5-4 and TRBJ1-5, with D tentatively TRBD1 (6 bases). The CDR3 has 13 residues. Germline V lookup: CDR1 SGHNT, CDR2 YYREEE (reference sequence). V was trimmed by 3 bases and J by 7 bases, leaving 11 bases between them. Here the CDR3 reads CASSSGGQQPQHF. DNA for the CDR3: TGTGCCAGCAGCTCCGGGGGGCAACAGCCCCAGCATTTT.

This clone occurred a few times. The CDR3, as DNA: TGTGCCAGTAGTATAGGGAGGGCTCATCAGCCCCAGCATTTT. It specifies CASSIGRAHQPQHF. The rearrangement links TRBV19 to TRBJ1-5; no reliable D call. V was cut by 1 base and J by 5 bases, with 9 bases left in between. The CDR3 spans 14 residues. Germline lookup yields CDR1 LNHDA and CDR2 SQIVND (reference sequence).

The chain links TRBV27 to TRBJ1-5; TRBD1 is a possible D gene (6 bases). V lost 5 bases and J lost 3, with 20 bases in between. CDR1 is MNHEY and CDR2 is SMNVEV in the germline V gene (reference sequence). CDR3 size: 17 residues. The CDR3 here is CASSLTPRDKHNQPQHF. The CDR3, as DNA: TGTGCCAGCAGTCTAACACCCCGGGACAAACACAATCAGCCCCAGCATTTT.

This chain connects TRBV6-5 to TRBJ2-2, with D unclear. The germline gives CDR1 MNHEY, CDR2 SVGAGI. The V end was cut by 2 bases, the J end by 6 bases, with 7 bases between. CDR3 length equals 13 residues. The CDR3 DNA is TGTGCCAGCAGTTACGGCGGTCCCGGGGAGCTGTTTTTT. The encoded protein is CASSYGGPGELFF.

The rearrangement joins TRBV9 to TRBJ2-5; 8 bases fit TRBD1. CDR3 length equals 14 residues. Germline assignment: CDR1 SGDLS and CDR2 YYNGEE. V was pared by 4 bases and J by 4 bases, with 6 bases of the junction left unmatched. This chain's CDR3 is CASSPTGGRETQYF. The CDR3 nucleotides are TGTGCCAGCAGCCCTACAGGGGGACGAGAGACCCAGTACTTC. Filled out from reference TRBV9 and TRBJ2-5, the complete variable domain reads DSGVTQTPKHLITATGQRVTLRCSPRSGDLSVYWYQQSLDQGLQFLIQYYNGEERAKGNILERFSAQQFPDLHSELNLSSLELGDSALYFCASSPTGGRETQYFGPGTRLLVL.

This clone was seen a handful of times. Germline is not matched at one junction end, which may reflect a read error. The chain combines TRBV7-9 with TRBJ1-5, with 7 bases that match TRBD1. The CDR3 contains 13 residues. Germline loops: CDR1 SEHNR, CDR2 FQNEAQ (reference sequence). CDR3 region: CSSSLGQAVPQHF. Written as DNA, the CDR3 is TGTTCCAGCAGCTTAGGACAGGCGGTCCCCCAGCATTTT.

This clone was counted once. Written as DNA, the CDR3 is TGTGCCAGTAAGCCTTGGGACAGAGATAATTCACCCCTCCACTTT. Residues: CASKPWDRDNSPLHF. The chain uses TRBV19 and TRBJ1-6; 7 bases map to TRBD1. V shed 7 bases and J 5 bases; nucleotides not matched to a gene: 8. CDR3 size: 15 residues. Germline V gene lookup returns CDR1 LNHDA and CDR2 SQIVND (reference sequence).

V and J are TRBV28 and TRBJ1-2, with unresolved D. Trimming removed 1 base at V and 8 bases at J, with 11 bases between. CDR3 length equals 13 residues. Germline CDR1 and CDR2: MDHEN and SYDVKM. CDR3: CASSLLYSRGYTF. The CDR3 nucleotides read TGTGCCAGCAGTTTATTGTACAGTCGGGGCTACACCTTC.

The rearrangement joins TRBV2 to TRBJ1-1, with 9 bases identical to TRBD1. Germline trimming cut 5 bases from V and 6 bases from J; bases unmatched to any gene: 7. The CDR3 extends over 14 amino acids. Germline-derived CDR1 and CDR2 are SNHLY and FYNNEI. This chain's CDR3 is CASSWTGVRSEAFF. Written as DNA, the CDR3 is TGTGCCAGCAGTTGGACAGGGGTAAGGTCTGAAGCTTTCTTT.

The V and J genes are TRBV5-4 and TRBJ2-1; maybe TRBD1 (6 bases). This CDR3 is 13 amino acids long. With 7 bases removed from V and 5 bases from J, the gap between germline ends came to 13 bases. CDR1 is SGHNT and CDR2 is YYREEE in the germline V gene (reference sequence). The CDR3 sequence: CASGYRADNEQFF. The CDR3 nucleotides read TGTGCCAGCGGGTACAGGGCGGACAATGAGCAGTTCTTC.

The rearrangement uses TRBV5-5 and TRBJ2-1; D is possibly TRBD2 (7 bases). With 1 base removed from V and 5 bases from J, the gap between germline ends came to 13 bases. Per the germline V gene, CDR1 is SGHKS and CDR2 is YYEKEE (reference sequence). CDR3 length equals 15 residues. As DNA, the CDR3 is TGTGCCAGCAGCTTGCTGGGGGGGGGCCACAATGAGCAGTTCTTC. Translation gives CASSLLGGGHNEQFF.

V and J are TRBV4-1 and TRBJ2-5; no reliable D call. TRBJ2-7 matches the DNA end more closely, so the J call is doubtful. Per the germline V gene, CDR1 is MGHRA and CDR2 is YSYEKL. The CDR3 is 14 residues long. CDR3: CASSQGESIYEQYF. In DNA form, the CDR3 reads TGCGCCAGCAGCCAAGGCGAAAGTATCTACGAGCAGTACTTC.

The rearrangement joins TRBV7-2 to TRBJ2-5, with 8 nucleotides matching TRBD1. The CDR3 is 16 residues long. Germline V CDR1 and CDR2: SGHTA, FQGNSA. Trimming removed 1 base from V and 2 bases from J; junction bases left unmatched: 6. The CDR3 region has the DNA TGTGCCAGCAGCTTAGTGGACAGGGCTTTGCAAGAGACCCAGTACTTC. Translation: CASSLVDRALQETQYF.

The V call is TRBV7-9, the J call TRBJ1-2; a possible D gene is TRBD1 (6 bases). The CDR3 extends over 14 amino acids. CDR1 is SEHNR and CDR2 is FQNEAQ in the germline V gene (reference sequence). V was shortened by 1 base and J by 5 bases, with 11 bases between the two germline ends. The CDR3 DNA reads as TGTGCCAGCAGCTTAGGGCAGGGGTTATATGGCTACACCTTC. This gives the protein CASSLGQGLYGYTF. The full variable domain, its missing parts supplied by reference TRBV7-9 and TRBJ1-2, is DTGVSQNPRHKITKRGQNVTFRCDPISEHNRLYWYRQTLGQGPEFLTYFQNEAQLEKSRLLSDRFSAERPKGSFSTLEIQRTEQGDSAMYLCASSLGQGLYGYTFGSGTRLTVV.